The 11 T cell receptor beta chains given below trace back to one sample, sequenced in a study of shared clonotypes between healthy human individuals. Assay: immunoSEQ multiplex PCR; the TCRdb copy retains only in-frame clones and omits some. This table holds 1,400,000 or so clones, approximately 98.5% found once. Material for sequencing was naive CD4+ T cells sorted from blood. Subset meaning: CD45RA+ positively selected. The source is a man younger than 45 in good health.

The rearrangement joins TRBV7-2 to TRBJ1-5; D not certain. This CDR3 spans 18 amino acids. CDR1 is SGHTA, CDR2 FQGNSA, per germline. V shed 5 bases and J shed 0 bases, with 20 bases lying between them. CDR3 region: CASSPAPARSISNQPQHF. CDR3 nucleotides: TGTGCCAGCAGCCCCGCCCCGGCCCGTTCGATTAGCAATCAGCCCCAGCATTTT.

The chain links TRBV19 to TRBJ2-1; D is ambiguous. This CDR3 is 12 amino acids long. Looked up from germline, CDR1 is LNHDA and CDR2 is SQIVND (reference sequence). Trimming took 3 bases from V and 4 from J, leaving 4 bases between them. In DNA, the CDR3 is TGTGCCAGTAGTATGAAATACAATGAGCAGTTCTTC. Protein sequence: CASSMKYNEQFF.

This sequence joins TRBV5-8 and TRBJ2-7; D is undetermined. CDR1 and CDR2 (germline): SGHTS, YDEGEE. Trimming stripped 1 base from V and 7 bases from J, with 24 bases between. The CDR3 spans 17 residues. The CDR3 DNA sequence: TGTGCCAGCAGCTTGACGTCCTGGGCGGCCCCTTCGTGGGAGCAGTACTTC. It specifies CASSLTSWAAPSWEQYF.

The V gene is TRBV19, the J gene TRBJ2-7; D is perhaps TRBD1 or TRBD2 (5 bases each). V lost 9 bases and J lost 2, with 17 bases in between. The CDR3 covers 14 residues. The V gene's germline CDR1 is LNHDA and CDR2 SQIVND (reference sequence). The CDR3 nucleotides read TGTGCCAGCTCCCGGGAAAGGGGCCCCTACGAGCAGTACTTC. Amino acid sequence: CASSRERGPYEQYF. Full variable domain (outside the CDR3, taken from reference TRBV19 and TRBJ2-7): DGGITQSPKYLFRKEGQNVTLSCEQNLNHDAMYWYRQDPGQGLRLIYYSQIVNDFQKGDIAEGYSVSREKKESFPLTVTSAQKNPTAFYLCASSRERGPYEQYFGPGTRLTVT.

In its sample, this clone was seen once. This chain joins TRBV11-2 and TRBJ2-2; unclear D gene. The CDR3 extends over 15 amino acids. Germline values: CDR1 SGHAT, CDR2 FQNNGV. V dropped 1 base and J dropped 2 bases, with 8 bases sitting between them. The DNA for the CDR3 is TGTGCCAGCAGCTTAGGCCATTTCAACACCGGGGAGCTGTTTTTT. Protein sequence: CASSLGHFNTGELFF.

The chain carries TRBV7-2 and TRBJ1-2; perhaps TRBD1 as D (6 bases). Germline assignment: CDR1 SGHTA and CDR2 FQGNSA. V shed 2 bases and J shed 1 base, with 20 bases lying between them. CDR3 length: 18 residues. The CDR3 loop is CASSLLGAFSPDNYGYTF. The CDR3 DNA reads as TGTGCCAGCAGCTTACTGGGGGCCTTTTCCCCGGATAACTATGGCTACACCTTC. Drawing the rest from reference TRBV7-2 and TRBJ1-2, the complete variable domain is GAGVSQSPSNKVTEKGKDVELRCDPISGHTALYWYRQSLGQGLEFLIYFQGNSAPDKSGLPSDRFSAERTGGSVSTLTIQRTQQEDSAVYLCASSLLGAFSPDNYGYTFGSGTRLTVV.

This clone appeared once. The V and J genes are TRBV7-2 and TRBJ1-1, with D unresolved. The CDR3 sequence is 15 residues long. Germline values: CDR1 SGHTA, CDR2 FQGNSA. Trimming took 3 bases from V and 0 from J, leaving 11 bases between them. CDR3 residues: CASSFQVHMNTEAFF. In DNA form, the CDR3 reads TGTGCCAGCAGCTTTCAGGTTCACATGAACACTGAAGCTTTCTTT.

The V and J genes are TRBV5-6 and TRBJ2-7, with a possible D match to TRBD2 (5 bases). CDR3 length: 14 residues. Germline V CDR1 and CDR2: SGHDT, YYEEEE. The V end lost 4 bases, the J end lost 2 bases, and 13 bases lay between the germline ends. The CDR3 bases are TGTGCCAGCAGCCAGTACGCCGGGGCCTACGAGCAGTACTTC. Protein: CASSQYAGAYEQYF.

The J gene is TRBJ2-7, the V gene TRBV28, with 7 bases aligning to TRBD2. This CDR3 comprises 18 residues. The germline V gene has CDR1 MDHEN and CDR2 SYDVKM. The J segment lost 3 bases and the V segment lost 1 base, leaving 15 bases of the junction unmatched. The chain's CDR3 is CASSLSGLAEGGHYEQYF. Written as DNA, the CDR3 is TGTGCCAGCAGTTTATCAGGGCTAGCGGAAGGAGGGCACTACGAGCAGTACTTC.

The chain combines TRBV25-1 with TRBJ1-2, with TRBD1 as a possible D gene (5 bases). The CDR3 is 15 residues long. Between the trimmed V and J ends, which lost 1 base and 8 bases, there was a span of 17 bases. The germline gives CDR1 MGHDK, CDR2 SYGVNS. CDR3 amino acids: CASSESGNRFGGYTF. CDR3 sequence (DNA): TGTGCCAGCAGTGAATCAGGAAACAGGTTCGGGGGCTACACCTTC.

CDR3: CASSPQGRSTNEKLFF. The CDR3 nucleotides are TGTGCCAGCAGCCCGCAGGGGCGTTCAACTAATGAAAAACTGTTTTTT. The chain links TRBV7-2 to TRBJ1-4; D is possibly TRBD1 (6 bases). This CDR3 is built from 16 residues. Germline CDR1 is SGHTA and CDR2 is FQGNSA. V shed 5 bases and J shed 0 bases, with 13 bases lying between them.